Listed below are T cell receptor beta chains from one sample, sequenced in a study of T cell responses to AZD1222 COVID-19 vaccine. The method was immunoSEQ multiplex PCR; TCRdb's version includes in-frame clones alone and lacks a portion of them. This table has around 130,000 clones, roughly 86% appearing once. The material sequenced was peripheral blood, taken 28 days after the second AZD1222 dose. The receptors stem from an adult who received the AZD1222 COVID-19 vaccine. Each CDR3 is given with its conserved first and last residue. The D gene is left open where the match is weak. Expanded clones are given a class, and other clones once, few, many or no size at all.

D gene,clone size,J gene,V gene,CDR3 DNA,CDR3 protein
.,.,TRBJ2-1,TRBV5-1,TGCGCCAGCAGCTTGGGGCGGGGGCAGTTCTTC,CASSLGRGQFF
.,once,TRBJ2-6,TRBV7-2,TGTGCCAGCAGCTTAGCCTCCTGGGTTCCTGGGGCCAACGTCCTGACTTTC,CASSLASWVPGANVLTF
.,.,TRBJ1-6,TRBV6-1,TGTGCCAGCAGTGAAGTTCAGCTCTCACCCCTCCACTTT,CASSEVQLSPLHF
.,.,TRBJ1-2,TRBV12-3/TRBV12-4,TGTGCCAGCAGCCCCGACAGAAGTTATGGCTACACCTTC,CASSPDRSYGYTF
.,.,TRBJ1-5,TRBV5-1,TGCGCCAGCAGCCCAGGACAAACGGGCAATCAGCCCCAGCATTTT,CASSPGQTGNQPQHF
.,.,TRBJ2-6,TRBV6-5,TGTGCCAGCAATGGTCGTTCCTCTAACGTCCTGACTTTC,CASNGRSSNVLTF
.,once,TRBJ1-4,TRBV6-1,TGTGCCAGCAGTGAAACAGGGAAAAAACTGTTTTTT,CASSETGKKLFF
TRBD2,.,TRBJ2-7,TRBV18,TGTGCCAGTACTAGCGGGGCATCCTACGAGCAGTACTTC,CASTSGASYEQYF
.,.,TRBJ1-1,TRBV21-1,TGTGCCAGCAGCAAAGCGCTTTCCAACAGCGAGAACACTGAAGCTTTCTTT,CASSKALSNSENTEAFF
.,.,TRBJ1-1,TRBV9,TGTGCCAGCAGCGTAGAAGGGGTCTGGGCCACTGAAGCTTTCTTT,CASSVEGVWATEAFF
TRBD1,.,TRBJ1-2,TRBV18,TGTGCCAGCTCACCACTGGGACAGGCCAGCAGGATCACGTTCTATGGCTACACCTTC,CASSPLGQASRITFYGYTF
TRBD2,.,TRBJ2-5,TRBV19,TGTGCCAGTAGTGACGGACCCACCGGGACTACCCAAGAGACCCAGTACTTC,CASSDGPTGTTQETQYF
TRBD1,.,TRBJ1-4,TRBV15,TGTGCCACCAGCAGAGAAAGGCAGGGGGCAGGTGAAAAACTGTTTTTT,CATSRERQGAGEKLFF
TRBD2,.,TRBJ2-1,TRBV11-2,TGTGCCAGCAGCTTAGGCGGGAGCTCCTACAATGAGCAGTTCTTC,CASSLGGSSYNEQFF
.,.,TRBJ1-4,TRBV9,TGTGCCAGCAGCGGACAATGGTTCGGTGGGGCAGAAAAACTGTTTTTT,CASSGQWFGGAEKLFF
.,.,TRBJ1-2,TRBV6-5,TGTGCCAGCAGTACCCTGGACAGCTATGGCTACACCTTC,CASSTLDSYGYTF
.,once,TRBJ1-1,TRBV3-1/TRBV3-2,TGTGCCAGCAGCCAAGATCTCCGGGCGGAGGCTTTCTTT,CASSQDLRAEAFF
.,.,TRBJ1-3,TRBV6-5,TGTGCCAGCAGTTACTCGGAGGGGAACACCATATATTTT,CASSYSEGNTIYF
.,.,TRBJ1-1,TRBV19,TGTGCCACATTGGGGGCGGGGGACACTGAAGCTTTCTTT,CATLGAGDTEAFF
.,.,TRBJ2-2,TRBV6-5,TGTGCCAGCAGCTACCGGTTTAGGGGGACCGGGGAGCTGTTTTTT,CASSYRFRGTGELFF
.,.,TRBJ2-5,TRBV3-1/TRBV3-2,TGTGCCAGCAGCTCAGGACTGGGGGTTGGGACCCAGTACTTC,CASSSGLGVGTQYF
TRBD1,.,TRBJ1-4,TRBV25-1,TGTGCCAGCAGTGTCGACAGGGGGAGGTCTAATGAAAAACTGTTTTTT,CASSVDRGRSNEKLFF
.,.,TRBJ1-3,TRBV7-7,TGTGCTAGCAGCTTAGCGTACGGAGCTGGAAACACCATATATTTT,CASSLAYGAGNTIYF
TRBD1,.,TRBJ1-4,TRBV7-2,TGTGCCAGCAGCTATCGGACAGGGAGTATTGAAAAACTGTTTTTT,CASSYRTGSIEKLFF
TRBD1,.,TRBJ1-2,TRBV6-2/TRBV6-3,TGTGCCAGCAGTTCCTGGGACAGACTTCCACCAAACTATGGCTACACCTTC,CASSSWDRLPPNYGYTF
.,.,TRBJ2-2,TRBV29-1,TGCAGCGTTGAACGGGGGAAAGGCACCGGGGAGCTGTTTTTT,CSVERGKGTGELFF
TRBD1,.,TRBJ2-7,TRBV24-1,TGTGCCACCAGTGATCCCGACAGGGCCTACGAGCAGTACTTC,CATSDPDRAYEQYF
TRBD2,.,TRBJ2-3,TRBV11-2,TGTGCCAGCAGCTTAGATGTCGCGGGGGGCACAGATACGCAGTATTTT,CASSLDVAGGTDTQYF
.,.,TRBJ2-1,TRBV28,TGTGCCAGCAGTTGGGCTAGCAATGCAAATGAGCAGTTCTTC,CASSWASNANEQFF
TRBD1,.,TRBJ2-7,TRBV5-1,TGCGCCAGCAGCACGTACTCCCGGGACAGGGTCCACGAGCAGTACTTC,CASSTYSRDRVHEQYF
.,.,TRBJ2-5,TRBV5-8,TGTGCCAGCAGCTTGATCGACCCGGGGACCCAGTACTTC,CASSLIDPGTQYF
.,.,TRBJ1-1,TRBV6-5,TGTGCCAGCAGTTCGCTATCGGGGGGCACTGAAGCTTTCTTT,CASSSLSGGTEAFF
.,.,TRBJ1-2,TRBV10-3,TGTGCCACCTGGAGTTTAGGACCCCTGGGTGGCTACACCTTC,CATWSLGPLGGYTF
.,.,TRBJ2-2,TRBV6-5,TGTGCCAGCAGTCCTCAGGGGAACACCGGGGAGCTGTTTTTT,CASSPQGNTGELFF
.,.,TRBJ1-5,TRBV5-6,TGTGCCAGCAGCTTGGATAGAGGCAATCAGCCCCAGCATTTT,CASSLDRGNQPQHF
.,.,TRBJ2-7,TRBV6-5,TGTGCCAGCAGTTACGGCGGCGAGCAGTACTTC,CASSYGGEQYF